The entry below describes one T cell receptor beta chain. The entry originates in a study of CD8+CD57+ T cells in acquired aplastic anemia. V lost 5 bases and J 2 bases, leaving 11 bases between the germline ends. The V gene's germline CDR1 is KGHDR and CDR2 SFDVKD. The CDR3 length is 14 residues. Sequencing was done on patients that had shown CD8+CD57+ cell expansion by flow cytometry. Investigators profiled TCR beta VDJ and CDR3 from genomic DNA template. Each CDR3 protein is one row after TCRdb ran MiXCR on the reads. The sample lists 190,000 or so distinct CDR3 sequences; 48% were seen once. Source material: sorted CD4+, CD8+, or CD8+CD57+ T cells (not recorded which) from PBMCs. V usage is TRBV24-1 and J usage is TRBJ1-1; D might be TRBD1 (6 bases). The clonotype originates from a human donor with aplastic anemia. DNA of the CDR3: TGTGCCACCAGTGGGGGACACACTAACACTGAAGCTTTCTTT. It yields the protein CATSGGHTNTEAFF.